This T cell receptor beta chain was found in a study of blood T cells in healthy people across ages. Unmatched junction bases numbered 18, after V lost 8 bases and J lost 5 bases. This CDR3 has 16 amino acids. Germline CDR1 reads SEHNR; CDR2 reads FQNEAQ (reference sequence). Combining a sample-barcoded 5' primer with a J-beta primer mix, a second PCR ran for roughly 6 to 11 cycles. In TCRdb, the 5' RACE reads were re-called with MiXCR into one record per CDR3 protein. The table shows about 1.6 million distinct CDR3 sequences, with roughly 32% occurring only once. This rearrangement joins TRBV7-9 to TRBJ2-7; the match to TRBD1 covers 7 bases. The sample taken for sequencing was blood. The sequence derives from a woman in her thirties in good health. CDR3 residues: CASGVNRGSFINEQYF. The CDR3 nucleotides read TGTGCCAGCGGGGTTAACAGGGGATCATTCATCAACGAGCAGTACTTC.